The rows below give T cell receptor beta chains drawn from one sample of a study of blood T cell repertoires in COVID-19. The method was immunoSEQ multiplex PCR; TCRdb's version includes in-frame clones alone and lacks a portion of them. The top ten hold roughly 1.4% of the sample, which has about 410,000 clones, 75% to 90% seen once. Sequencing input: peripheral blood. The source of these receptors is a woman aged 25 to 45 with active or convalescent COVID-19. Each CDR3 is given with its conserved first and last residue. D genes are given only for firm matches. Clone sizes are given selectively: once, few, many, or a class where the clone is expanded.

TRBJ1-2	NA	TRBV29-1	NA	CSAYRTANYGYTF	TGCAGCGCTTATAGGACTGCTAACTATGGCTACACCTTC
TRBJ1-4	TRBD1	TRBV5-6	NA	CASSGTGGGNEKLFF	TGTGCCAGCAGCGGGACAGGGGGCGGGAATGAAAAACTGTTTTTT
TRBJ1-2	NA	TRBV29-1	few	CSVEVAGPSRYGYTF	TGCAGCGTTGAAGTAGCAGGGCCAAGCCGTTATGGCTACACCTTC
TRBJ1-5	TRBD1	TRBV18	NA	CASSPPGQGPYQPQHF	TGTGCCAGCTCACCGCCGGGACAGGGCCCTTATCAGCCCCAGCATTTT
TRBJ1-4	TRBD1	TRBV7-6	NA	CASSFSGTGTEKLFF	TGTGCCAGCAGCTTTTCCGGGACAGGGACTGAAAAACTGTTTTTT
TRBJ1-2	TRBD1	TRBV5-1	NA	CASSPGQGYYGYTF	TGCGCCAGCAGTCCGGGACAGGGGTACTATGGCTACACCTTC
TRBJ1-2	NA	TRBV7-8	NA	CASSPVSVVGYTF	TGTGCCAGCAGCCCCGTCTCAGTGGTTGGCTACACCTTC
TRBJ1-3	NA	TRBV12-5	NA	CASGLPNGNTIYF	TGTGCTAGTGGTTTACCTAACGGGAACACCATATATTTT
TRBJ1-2	NA	TRBV2	NA	CASRSGNYGYTF	TGTGCCAGCAGGTCGGGGAACTATGGCTACACCTTC
TRBJ2-7	TRBD1	TRBV10-1	NA	CASSLGPGQGYEQYF	TGCGCCAGCAGTCTGGGACCGGGACAGGGCTACGAGCAGTACTTC
TRBJ2-1	TRBD2	TRBV7-7	NA	CASSPGLAGGGEQFF	TGTGCCAGCAGCCCCGGGCTAGCGGGGGGAGGAGAGCAGTTCTTC
TRBJ2-2	TRBD2	TRBV18	NA	CASSPPGLAMNTGELFF	TGTGCCAGCTCACCGCCGGGACTAGCGATGAACACCGGGGAGCTGTTTTTT
TRBJ1-6	TRBD1	TRBV6-5	NA	CATRQGNNSPLHF	TGTGCCACCCGACAGGGGAACAATTCACCCCTCCACTTT
TRBJ2-7	NA	TRBV12-3/TRBV12-4	few	CASMDSVYEQYF	TGTGCCAGCATGGACAGCGTCTACGAGCAGTACTTC
TRBJ1-4	TRBD1	TRBV19	NA	CASKGDSPRYGEKLFF	TGTGCCAGTAAGGGGGACAGTCCCCGCTACGGTGAAAAACTGTTTTTT
TRBJ2-7	NA	TRBV15	NA	CATSRDGRTGDEQYF	TGTGCCACCAGCAGAGATGGCCGTACTGGAGACGAGCAGTACTTC
TRBJ1-4	NA	TRBV27	NA	CASNPPREGGEKLFF	TGTGCCAGCAACCCCCCAAGGGAGGGTGGTGAAAAACTGTTTTTT
TRBJ2-1	NA	TRBV7-9	NA	CASSPTPLAGYNEQFF	TGTGCCAGCAGTCCCACGCCGCTAGCTGGCTACAATGAGCAGTTCTTC
TRBJ2-1	TRBD1	TRBV19	once	CASSPRTGGFELSYNEQFF	TGTGCCAGTAGTCCCCGGACAGGGGGCTTTGAGTTGTCATACAATGAGCAGTTCTTC
TRBJ2-1	NA	TRBV9	NA	CASSPGLALTSYNEQFF	TGTGCCAGCAGCCCCGGGCTAGCGTTAACATCCTACAATGAGCAGTTCTTC
TRBJ1-1	TRBD1	TRBV9	few	CASSLGDRVYTEAFF	TGTGCCAGTTCCCTGGGGGACAGGGTATACACTGAAGCTTTCTTT
TRBJ1-1	NA	TRBV4-1	NA	CASSQGGKTNNMNTEAFF	TGCGCCAGCAGCCAAGGGGGCAAGACAAACAACATGAACACTGAAGCTTTCTTT
TRBJ2-5	NA	TRBV6-5	NA	CASRDSGQETQYF	TGTGCCAGCAGGGACAGTGGACAAGAGACCCAGTACTTC
TRBJ1-6	TRBD1	TRBV2	NA	CASSGGTGAYNSPLHF	TGTGCCAGCAGTGGGGGGACAGGAGCCTATAATTCACCCCTCCACTTT
TRBJ1-2	TRBD1	TRBV5-5	NA	CASSPFLDRIDGYTF	TGTGCCAGCAGCCCGTTCTTGGACAGGATCGATGGCTACACCTTC
TRBJ2-7	TRBD1	TRBV6-5	NA	CASRLTGTGYYEQYF	TGTGCCAGCAGGCTTACCGGGACAGGGTACTACGAGCAGTACTTC
TRBJ2-5	NA	TRBV6-5	NA	CASNNRVSETQYF	TGTGCCAGCAACAACAGGGTGTCTGAGACCCAGTACTTC
TRBJ1-1	NA	TRBV3-1/TRBV3-2	NA	CASSWQGKWDTEAFF	TGTGCCAGCAGCTGGCAGGGGAAGTGGGACACTGAAGCTTTCTTT
TRBJ2-5	TRBD2	TRBV5-1	NA	CASSLGQLAGGQETQYF	TGCGCCAGCAGCTTGGGCCAACTAGCGGGGGGACAAGAGACCCAGTACTTC
TRBJ2-1	NA	TRBV3-1/TRBV3-2	NA	CASSQEGLGLAHNEQFF	TGTGCCAGCAGCCAAGAGGGATTAGGCCTAGCCCACAATGAGCAGTTCTTC
TRBJ2-3	NA	TRBV9	NA	CASSLLGGYGDTQYF	TGTGCCAGCAGCCTCCTCGGGGGATACGGGGATACGCAGTATTTT
TRBJ1-1	TRBD1	TRBV7-9	NA	CASSQGQGRDTEAFF	TGTGCCAGCAGCCAGGGACAGGGGAGGGACACTGAAGCTTTCTTT